Each of the 21 T cell receptor beta chains below was sequenced from the same sample in a study of PD-1 blockade in classical Hodgkin lymphoma. Exposure to brentuximab vedotin varied, and each patient had relapsed following autologous stem cell transplantation. Only in-frame clones appear in the TCRdb table, and some are missing; sequencing was by immunoSEQ multiplex PCR. The sample includes more than 90,000 clones, roughly 79% of them seen just once. Sample: peripheral blood mononuclear cells (PBMCs), taken before the second cycle of nivolumab. These receptor sequences come from a human donor with classical Hodgkin lymphoma.

The count of this clone is one. This rearrangement joins TRBV14 to TRBJ2-1; 9 bases match TRBD2. This CDR3 region has 19 residues. Germline loops: CDR1 SGHDN, CDR2 FVKESK. Trimming took 1 base from V and 2 from J; bases not matched to a gene: 12. The CDR3, as DNA: TGTGCCAGCAGCCAAGTTTGGGGCCTAGCGGGGTCCCCCTACAATGAGCAGTTCTTC. Amino acid sequence: CASSQVWGLAGSPYNEQFF.

The rearrangement links TRBV30 to TRBJ2-1; possibly TRBD2 for D (5 bases). Trimming cost V 2 bases and J 0 bases, with 11 bases left between them. The germline CDR1 and CDR2 sequences are GTSNPN and SVGIG (reference sequence). The CDR3 spans 15 residues. This CDR3 is CAWSPRRVSYNEQFF. The CDR3 bases are TGTGCCTGGAGTCCACGGCGGGTCTCCTACAATGAGCAGTTCTTC.

The CDR3 DNA follows: TGCAGCGTTGTCCGGGGGTATGGCTACACCTTC. It translates to CSVVRGYGYTF. The genes are TRBV29-1 and TRBJ1-2, with D maybe TRBD1 (5 bases). V dropped 4 bases and J dropped 5 bases, with 8 bases sitting between them. Germline V lookup: CDR1 SQVTM, CDR2 ANQGSEA. The CDR3 loop spans 11 amino acids.

At least ten counts were recorded for this clone. This sequence joins TRBV5-1 and TRBJ2-3, with 7 bases matching TRBD1. This CDR3 has 14 residues. J was trimmed by 4 bases and V by 4 bases; bases with no gene match: 6. The germline V gene has CDR1 SGHRS and CDR2 YFSETQ. CDR3 amino acids: CASSRTGRPDTQYF. The CDR3 region has the DNA TGCGCCAGCAGCCGGACAGGTAGGCCAGATACGCAGTATTTT.

The chain employs TRBV6-1 and TRBJ1-5, with D hard to call. Germline loops: CDR1 MNHNS, CDR2 SASEGT. This CDR3 region has 15 residues. V was shortened by 4 bases and J by 0 bases, with 10 bases between the two germline ends. In nucleotides, the CDR3 is TGTGCCAGCAGTGGTGGGGTAATTAGCAATCAGCCCCAGCATTTT. Translating gives CASSGGVISNQPQHF.

The chain carries TRBV28 and TRBJ1-1; D not resolved. V lost 4 bases and J lost 9, with 12 bases in between. This CDR3 is 12 amino acids long. CDR1 and CDR2 from the germline V gene are MDHEN and SYDVKM. CDR3 sequence reads: CASSSVTEKAFF. CDR3 DNA: TGTGCCAGCAGTTCCGTGACCGAAAAAGCTTTCTTT.

The V gene is TRBV7-9, the J gene TRBJ2-3; 13 bases fit TRBD2. The length of the CDR3 is 13 residues. Germline loops: CDR1 SEHNR, CDR2 FQNEAQ (reference sequence). J gave up 9 bases and V 4 bases, and 1 base lay outside the gene matches. The CDR3 is CASSSTSGRTQYF. Written as DNA, the CDR3 is TGTGCCAGCAGCTCGACTAGCGGGAGGACGCAGTATTTT. The variable domain in full, with the rest retrieved from reference TRBV7-9 and TRBJ2-3, is DTGVSQNPRHKITKRGQNVTFRCDPISEHNRLYWYRQTLGQGPEFLTYFQNEAQLEKSRLLSDRFSAERPKGSFSTLEIQRTEQGDSAMYLCASSSTSGRTQYFGPGTRLTVL.

The chain uses TRBV7-8 and TRBJ2-2, with 8 bases that match TRBD2. The CDR3 has 15 residues. CDR1 is SGHVS, CDR2 FQNEAQ, per germline. The trim removed 5 bases at V and 5 bases at J, leaving 7 bases unmatched. CDR3 amino acids: CASSPDGRETGELFF. The CDR3, as DNA: TGTGCCAGCAGCCCCGACGGGAGGGAGACCGGGGAGCTGTTTTTT.

CDR3 in amino acids: CASSLERFQQFF. The DNA of the CDR3 is TGTGCCAGCAGCTTAGAAAGATTTCAGCAGTTCTTC. The J gene is TRBJ2-1, the V gene TRBV7-2; D is undetermined. This CDR3 contains 12 residues. V lost 1 base to trimming and J lost 11 bases, with 9 bases between them. Germline V CDR1 and CDR2: SGHTA, FQGNSA.

The chain recombines TRBV23-1 with TRBJ1-1; TRBD1 matches at 7 bases. TRBV23-1 is reported as an ORF; its role is uncertain. Unmatched junction bases numbered 11, after V lost 4 bases and J lost 6 bases. The CDR3 runs 15 residues. The CDR3 reads CASSLQGQGGSEAFF. For the CDR3, the DNA is TGCGCCAGCAGTCTTCAGGGGCAGGGGGGGTCTGAAGCTTTCTTT.

V usage is TRBV28 and J usage is TRBJ1-1; maybe TRBD1 (5 bases). The CDR3 totals 15 residues. Trimming cost V 4 bases and J 2 bases, with 14 bases left between them. CDR1 is MDHEN, CDR2 SYDVKM, per germline. CDR3 residues: CASSSWQGPNTEAFF. In DNA form, the CDR3 reads TGTGCCAGCAGTTCTTGGCAGGGACCCAACACTGAAGCTTTCTTT.

This clone was seen once. V and J are TRBV7-9 and TRBJ2-3; 9 nucleotides align to TRBD2. The trim removed 3 bases at V and 4 bases at J, leaving 8 bases unmatched. This CDR3 comprises 16 residues. Germline V CDR1 and CDR2: SEHNR, FQNEAQ (reference sequence). CDR3 coding DNA: TGTGCCAGCAGCTTCGGCGGGAGGGCCGAGGCAGATACGCAGTATTTT. It encodes CASSFGGRAEADTQYF.

The J gene is TRBJ2-1, the V gene TRBV7-2, with TRBD2 matching 8 bases. Losses at the gene ends were 3 bases for V and 2 bases for J; bases not matched to a gene: 6. The CDR3 runs to 16 residues. CDR1 is SGHTA, CDR2 FQGNSA, per germline. The DNA for the CDR3 is TGTGCCAGCAGCTTTAGGCAGGGACTAGCCTACAATGAGCAGTTCTTC. Residues: CASSFRQGLAYNEQFF.

In DNA, the CDR3 is TGTGCCAGCAGCGCGACAGGGGAAAGCAATCAGCCCCAGCATTTT. It yields the protein CASSATGESNQPQHF. This chain uses TRBV5-5 with TRBJ1-5; 8 nucleotides line up with TRBD1. V lost 4 bases and J lost 1; bases outside the gene matches: 4. The germline V gene has CDR1 SGHKS and CDR2 YYEKEE (reference sequence). The CDR3 runs 15 residues.

This clone was counted between two and nine times. This chain connects TRBV11-2 to TRBJ1-4, with a tentative D call TRBD1 (5 bases). Germline V gives CDR1 SGHAT, CDR2 FQNNGV. The CDR3 is made up of 16 amino acids. With 4 bases removed from V and 8 bases from J, the gap between germline ends came to 20 bases. The CDR3 loop is CASSSLGTVRGEKLFF. Here the CDR3 DNA reads TGTGCCAGCAGCTCCCTTGGGACCGTACGCGGGGAAAAACTGTTTTTT. Full variable domain (outside the CDR3, taken from reference TRBV11-2 and TRBJ1-4): EAGVAQSPRYKIIEKRQSVAFWCNPISGHATLYWYQQILGQGPKLLIQFQNNGVVDDSQLPKDRFSAERLKGVDSTLKIQPAKLEDSAVYLCASSSLGTVRGEKLFFGSGTQLSVL.

The chain combines TRBV11-2 with TRBJ1-3; D is perhaps TRBD1 (6 bases). The CDR3 spans 14 residues. The germline V and J ends were trimmed by 5 bases and 0 bases, with 8 bases remaining between them. Germline V gives CDR1 SGHAT, CDR2 FQNNGV. The CDR3 DNA reads as TGTGCCAGCAGCCAACAGGGCTCTGGAAACACCATATATTTT. It translates to CASSQQGSGNTIYF.

The CDR3 nucleotides are TGTGCCAGCAGTGCAAGCTCCCCGAGGGGCTACACCTTC. Its protein product is CASSASSPRGYTF. The chain uses TRBV28 and TRBJ1-2; D remains ambiguous. Germline V gene lookup returns CDR1 MDHEN and CDR2 SYDVKM. CDR3 length equals 13 residues. With 5 bases removed from V and 8 bases from J, the gap between germline ends came to 15 bases.

The chain links TRBV7-2 to TRBJ2-7; 9 bases map to TRBD1. V was clipped by 1 base and J by 2 bases; unmatched bases: 6. This CDR3 spans 16 amino acids. Germline V gives CDR1 SGHTA, CDR2 FQGNSA. Here the CDR3 DNA reads TGTGCCAGCAGCTTAGTTCCCCGGACAGGGGCCTACGAGCAGTACTTC. Its translation: CASSLVPRTGAYEQYF. Full variable domain (rest looked up from reference TRBV7-2 and TRBJ2-7): GAGVSQSPSNKVTEKGKDVELRCDPISGHTALYWYRQSLGQGLEFLIYFQGNSAPDKSGLPSDRFSAERTGGSVSTLTIQRTQQEDSAVYLCASSLVPRTGAYEQYFGPGTRLTVT.

This chain joins TRBV2 and TRBJ2-1; no firm D call. CDR3 length: 13 residues. Trimming stripped 5 bases from V and 6 bases from J, with 11 bases between. CDR1 is SNHLY, CDR2 FYNNEI, per germline. CDR3 amino acids: CASSKPNLNEQFF. In nucleotides, the CDR3 is TGTGCCAGCAGTAAACCTAATCTCAATGAGCAGTTCTTC.

The genes are TRBV19 and TRBJ2-1, with 9 bases identical to TRBD2. The CDR3 is made up of 15 amino acids. V was pared by 5 bases and J by 4 bases, with 6 bases of the junction left unmatched. CDR1 and CDR2 from the germline V gene are LNHDA and SQIVND (reference sequence). CDR3 in amino acids: CASSWGSGGYNEQFF. For the CDR3, the DNA is TGTGCCAGTAGTTGGGGAAGCGGGGGGTACAATGAGCAGTTCTTC.

J is TRBJ1-2 and V is TRBV9, with 11 nucleotides matching TRBD1. The CDR3 runs to 13 residues. The V segment lost 6 bases and the J segment 8 bases; nucleotides outside the gene matches: 6. The germline V gene has CDR1 SGDLS and CDR2 YYNGEE. CDR3 region: CASTRTGGDGYTF. The CDR3 bases are TGTGCCAGCACCAGGACAGGGGGCGACGGCTACACCTTC.